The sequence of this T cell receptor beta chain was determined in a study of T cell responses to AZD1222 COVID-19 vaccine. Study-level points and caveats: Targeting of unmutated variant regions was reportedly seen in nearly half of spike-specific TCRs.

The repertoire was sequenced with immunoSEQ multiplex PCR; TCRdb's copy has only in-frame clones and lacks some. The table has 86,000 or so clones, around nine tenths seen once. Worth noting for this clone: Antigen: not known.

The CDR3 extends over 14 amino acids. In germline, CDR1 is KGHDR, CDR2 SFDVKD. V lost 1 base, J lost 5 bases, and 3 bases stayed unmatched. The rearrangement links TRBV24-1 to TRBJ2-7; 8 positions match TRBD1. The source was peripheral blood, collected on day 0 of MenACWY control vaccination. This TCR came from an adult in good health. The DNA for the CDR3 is TGTGCCACCAGTGATTTTGGACAGGGCGACGAGCAGTACTTC. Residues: CATSDFGQGDEQYF.